The clone carrying this T cell receptor (beta chain) was seen ten or more times. Antigen specificity is unknown. This sample was taken from a study of blood T cells in healthy people across ages. Study results and caveats: With naive T cell percentage, TCR beta diversity showed a strong correlation. In older individuals, TCR beta diversity per million T cells was lower, falling roughly linearly with age. Researchers deemed the diversity estimates from one million T cells underestimates.

Germline CDR1 and CDR2: LGHNA and YSLEER. CDR3 length equals 13 residues. V lost 2 bases, J lost 4 bases, and 9 bases lay in between. A second PCR of about 7 to 12 cycles used a sample-barcoded 5' primer and a J-beta primer mix. TCRdb reprocessed the 5' RACE reads with MiXCR, giving one entry per CDR3 protein. Of some 790,000 distinct CDR3 sequences listed, under 35% were seen once; the top ten hold 15% to 20%. Input material: blood. The V and J genes are TRBV4-3 and TRBJ2-7; no firm D call. This sequence originates from a woman older than 75 in good health. The CDR3 coding sequence is TGCGCCAGCAGCCAAAAAGAGGCTTACGAGCAGTACTTC. It codes for CASSQKEAYEQYF.